A single sample gave rise to the 26 T cell receptor beta chains below, sequenced in a study of post-analysis software for immune sequencing data (dated by TCRdb to between 2014 and 2016). For these TCRs, the target antigens are not known. What the study reported, not specific to this receptor: Patients showed significantly higher frequencies than controls for a handful of TRBV segments, among them TRBV5-6, TRBV5-1 and TRBV20-1.

The protocol used for the library was PCR. Sequencing used an Illumina HiSeq 2500. To reduce PCR and sequencing biases, unique molecular identifiers were incorporated into the TCR beta cDNA libraries. Using fastp at Q25 and MiXCR, TCRdb reprocessed the public reads and kept productive beta chains. Every entry covers one CDR3 protein and lists the most common genes and DNA from its rows. This sample lists 750,000 to 950,000 distinct CDR3 sequences; approximately 50% were detected once. Approximately 4.5% of the sample comes from the top ten. Sequenced material: blood. The receptors stem from a girl between 10 and 17 years old with multiple sclerosis.

The V gene is TRBV7-8, the J gene TRBJ2-2; 8 positions agree with TRBD1. The CDR3 covers 15 residues. J lost 3 bases, V lost 4 bases, and 4 bases had no gene match. The germline V gene has CDR1 SGHVS and CDR2 FQNEAQ. The CDR3 protein is CASSSTGGYTGELFF. In nucleotides, the CDR3 is TGTGCCAGCAGCTCAACAGGGGGGTACACCGGGGAGCTGTTTTTT.

Only one count was recorded for this clonotype. The chain has TRBV5-1 and TRBJ2-4; TRBD1 or TRBD2 may be the D gene (6 bases each). Gene TRBJ2-5 matches the end of the DNA better, so the J call may be wrong. Germline lookup yields CDR1 SGHRS and CDR2 YFSETQ. The CDR3 is 15 amino acids. The CDR3 here is CASSMGHSAGETQYF. The CDR3 nucleotides read TGCGCCAGCAGCATGGGACATAGTGCGGGGGAGACCCAGTACTTC.

The table lists this clonotype with a few counts. The chain couples TRBV29-1 to TRBJ2-7, with 11 bases lining up with TRBD1. The V and J ends lost 4 bases and 7 bases, in that order; junction bases with no gene match: 9. This CDR3 is 14 amino acids long. The germline gives CDR1 SQVTM, CDR2 ANQGSEA. CDR3 sequence reads: CSVGHGQGAGEQYF. In DNA, the CDR3 is TGCAGCGTTGGCCACGGACAGGGGGCGGGGGAGCAGTACTTC.

This clonotype was picked up a small number of times. The chain couples TRBV20-1 to TRBJ2-3; the D gene is possibly TRBD2 (6 bases). The germline V gene encodes CDR1 DFQATT and CDR2 SNEGSKA (reference sequence). V was clipped by 3 bases and J by 3 bases, with 25 bases between them. This CDR3 spans 18 amino acids. This CDR3 reads CSARSQEIGGSVTDTQYF. The CDR3 bases are TGCAGTGCTAGGAGCCAGGAGATCGGGGGTAGTGTTACAGATACGCAGTATTTT.

This clonotype was observed a few times. This chain links TRBV12-3 or TRBV12-4 with TRBJ2-1; D may correspond to TRBD1 or TRBD2 (6 bases each). V was cut by 3 bases and J by 0 bases, with 12 bases left in between. The CDR3 has 16 residues. This chain's CDR3 is CASSFRGGGSYNEQFF. In DNA, the CDR3 is TGTGCCAGCAGTTTTAGAGGGGGAGGCTCCTACAATGAGCAGTTCTTC.

V is TRBV29-1 and J is TRBJ2-7, with D tentatively TRBD2 (6 bases). Trimming removed 0 bases from V and 4 bases from J, with 16 bases in between. This CDR3 is built from 15 residues. Germline V gene data show CDR1 as SQVTM and CDR2 as ANQGSEA. In nucleotides, the CDR3 is TGCAGCGTTGAAGAGGCCGGGGGATACCGGTACGAGCAGTACTTC. This codes for CSVEEAGGYRYEQYF.

The rearrangement joins TRBV30 to TRBJ2-4, with TRBD1 matching over 8 bases. TRBJ2-7 matches the DNA end more closely, so the J call is doubtful. The CDR3 totals 14 residues. Germline CDR1 and CDR2: GTSNPN and SVGIG (reference sequence). The CDR3 reads CASLRTGNLREQYF. CDR3 DNA sequence: TGTGCCTCCCTACGGACAGGGAATTTACGCGAGCAGTACTTC.

This clonotype was found a few times. The genes are TRBV5-5 and TRBJ1-2; TRBD1 matches 8 bases. Germline CDR1 is SGHKS and CDR2 is YYEKEE (reference sequence). The V gene end was trimmed by 3 bases and the J gene end by 4 bases; junction bases not matched to a gene: 8. The CDR3 runs to 15 residues. In DNA form, the CDR3 reads TGTGCCAGCAGCTCCTCGATGGACAGGGTCTATGGCTACACCTTC. It translates to CASSSSMDRVYGYTF.

The chain combines TRBV29-1 with TRBJ2-1; D gene uncertain. Trimming shortened V by 0 bases and J by 2 bases, and 14 bases separated the two germline ends. There are 16 residues in the CDR3. CDR1 is SQVTM, CDR2 ANQGSEA, per germline. CDR3 region: CSVEDPANGPYNEQFF. DNA for the CDR3: TGCAGCGTTGAAGATCCCGCCAATGGACCCTACAATGAGCAGTTCTTC.

This clonotype was counted only a few times. The chain has TRBV20-1 and TRBJ1-5, with a possible D match to TRBD1 (6 bases). The ends were cut back, 3 bases at V and 0 bases at J, with 18 bases in the middle. This CDR3 contains 17 residues. Looked up from germline, CDR1 is DFQATT and CDR2 is SNEGSKA (reference sequence). This CDR3 reads CSARPGGGPYSNQPQHF. The CDR3 coding sequence is TGCAGTGCTAGGCCGGGGGGGGGGCCCTATAGCAATCAGCCCCAGCATTTT.

The chain is built from TRBV13 and TRBJ2-7; the match to TRBD2 covers 13 bases. The junction had 10 bases not matched to a gene; V was cut back by 2 bases and J by 3 bases. Per germline, CDR1 PRHDT and CDR2 FYEKMQ (reference sequence). The CDR3 runs to 18 residues. The CDR3: CASSLTGTSGMPHYEQYF. In DNA form, the CDR3 reads TGTGCCAGCAGCTTAACCGGGACTAGCGGGATGCCTCACTACGAGCAGTACTTC.

The chain links TRBV10-3 to TRBJ2-1; 12 nucleotides agree with TRBD2. Germline assignment: CDR1 ENHRY and CDR2 SYGVKD. The CDR3 covers 17 residues. V shed 7 bases, J shed 3 bases, and the junction held 10 bases outside the gene matches. The DNA of the CDR3 is TGTGCCATCAAAAGTAAGGGACTAGCGGGCCTCTACAATGAGCAGTTCTTC. As protein: CAIKSKGLAGLYNEQFF.

V usage is TRBV7-8 and J usage is TRBJ2-5, with D unclear. The CDR3 has 13 amino acids. The V gene lost 4 bases and the J gene lost 5 bases, with 11 bases spanning the gap. The germline CDR1 and CDR2 sequences are SGHVS and FQNEAQ. This CDR3 is CASSSRPVETQYF. The CDR3 nucleotides read TGTGCCAGCAGCTCAAGGCCGGTTGAGACCCAGTACTTC.

This clonotype was observed a handful of times. This rearrangement joins TRBV4-1 to TRBJ2-5; D perhaps matches TRBD1 (5 bases). The CDR3 contains 15 residues. V was pared by 4 bases and J by 0 bases, with 12 bases between. Germline assignment: CDR1 MGHRA and CDR2 YSYEKL. CDR3: CASSLPGMYQETQYF. In nucleotides, the CDR3 is TGCGCCAGCAGCCTTCCAGGGATGTACCAAGAGACCCAGTACTTC.

The chain uses TRBV12-3 or TRBV12-4 and TRBJ2-1; D gene ambiguous. This CDR3 contains 15 residues. V was shortened by 4 bases and J by 2 bases, with 12 bases between the two germline ends. As DNA, the CDR3 is TGTGCCAGCAGTTCTACGACCAATACCTACAATGAGCAGTTCTTC. Protein sequence: CASSSTTNTYNEQFF.

J is TRBJ2-3 and V is TRBV7-9; 9 bases agree with TRBD1. Germline-derived CDR1 and CDR2 are SEHNR and FQNEAQ (reference sequence). The V segment lost 5 bases and the J segment 4 bases; nucleotides outside the gene matches: 13. The CDR3 covers 17 residues. The CDR3 is CASSPSYGTGLADTQYF. DNA of the CDR3: TGTGCCAGCAGCCCCTCGTACGGGACAGGGTTAGCAGATACGCAGTATTTT.

In this sample, this clonotype turned up a few times. The chain joins TRBV7-6 to TRBJ2-5; D is ambiguous. Deletions cut 4 bases from V and 5 bases from J, with 17 bases between. Germline V gene sequence: CDR1 SGHVS, CDR2 FNYEAQ. The CDR3 extends over 15 amino acids. The CDR3 protein is CASSSRGLKPETQYF. For the CDR3, the DNA is TGTGCCAGCAGCTCCAGAGGATTAAAACCCGAGACCCAGTACTTC.

This chain connects TRBV3-1 to TRBJ2-7; TRBD2 might be the D (5 bases). Trimming removed 3 bases at V and 4 bases at J, with 13 bases between. The CDR3 covers 14 residues. The germline V gene has CDR1 LGHDT and CDR2 YNNKEL (reference sequence). CDR3 residues: CASSQDSSIYEQYF. The CDR3 DNA sequence: TGTGCCAGCAGCCAGGACTCCTCCATATACGAGCAGTACTTC.

This clonotype has a single count. The rearrangement joins TRBV3-1 to TRBJ2-1; D is unclear. Gene TRBJ2-7 matches the end of the DNA better, so the J call may be wrong. The length of the CDR3 is 14 residues. Germline CDR1 reads LGHDT; CDR2 reads YNNKEL (reference sequence). CDR3 in DNA: TGTGCCAGCAGCCAAGGCAGTCCTTTGGACGAGCAGTACTTC. Translated, it gives CASSQGSPLDEQYF.

V is TRBV5-1 and J is TRBJ2-3; 11 nucleotides agree with TRBD2. Germline V gene lookup returns CDR1 SGHRS and CDR2 YFSETQ. After removal of 6 bases from V and 0 bases from J, the junction contained 12 bases not matched to a gene. CDR3 length: 18 amino acids. The CDR3: CASNFQASGGSSTDTQYF. CDR3 sequence (DNA): TGCGCCAGCAATTTCCAGGCTAGCGGGGGGAGTAGCACAGATACGCAGTATTTT.

V gene TRBV7-6 combines with J gene TRBJ2-3; D ambiguous. The V end lost 3 bases, the J end lost 2 bases, and 9 bases lay between the germline ends. Germline assignment: CDR1 SGHVS and CDR2 FNYEAQ. The CDR3 spans 14 residues. The CDR3 DNA follows: TGTGCCAGCAGCTTCGTTGGCTCCACAGATACGCAGTATTTT. Residues: CASSFVGSTDTQYF.

This clonotype was seen only a few times. The chain carries TRBV20-1 and TRBJ2-5; a possible D gene is TRBD2 (5 bases). Germline V gene lookup returns CDR1 DFQATT and CDR2 SNEGSKA (reference sequence). The CDR3 has 12 amino acids. With 3 bases removed from V and 2 bases from J, the gap between germline ends came to 7 bases. The CDR3 nucleotides read TGCAGTGCTAGGTCGGGGCAAGAGACCCAGTACTTC. It yields the protein CSARSGQETQYF.

The chain is built from TRBV7-7 and TRBJ2-1; 8 positions agree with TRBD2. Germline-derived CDR1 and CDR2 are SSHAT and FNYEAQ (reference sequence). The CDR3 has 16 amino acids. Germline trimming cut 7 bases from V and 0 bases from J; bases unmatched to any gene: 8. CDR3 DNA sequence: TGTGCCAGCATCCCCGGTAGCGGGGTCTCCTACAATGAGCAGTTCTTC. Translated, it gives CASIPGSGVSYNEQFF.

This chain's CDR3 is CASSQDPGRAYEQYF. The CDR3 nucleotides are TGCGCCAGCAGCCAAGATCCCGGCAGAGCCTACGAGCAGTACTTC. The rearrangement uses TRBV4-1 and TRBJ2-7; D gene unclear. Germline V gives CDR1 MGHRA, CDR2 YSYEKL. The CDR3 consists of 15 residues. The germline V and J ends were trimmed by 0 bases and 2 bases, with 11 bases remaining between them.

This clonotype appeared a few times. The V call is TRBV10-3, the J call TRBJ2-7; TRBD2 agrees at 10 bases. CDR3 size: 14 residues. Per the germline V gene, CDR1 is ENHRY and CDR2 is SYGVKD. Trimming at V came to 6 bases and at J to 2 bases, leaving 4 bases not matched to a gene. CDR3 DNA sequence: TGTGCCATCAGCGGGACTAGCGCTACCTACGAGCAGTACTTC. Amino acid sequence: CAISGTSATYEQYF.

The J gene is TRBJ2-1, the V gene TRBV25-1, with 7 bases fitting TRBD2. The CDR3 is made up of 15 amino acids. Germline values: CDR1 MGHDK, CDR2 SYGVNS. V dropped 1 base and J dropped 5; count of bases not matched to a gene: 5. CDR3: CASSESSGINNEQFF. The CDR3 DNA follows: TGTGCCAGCAGTGAATCAAGCGGGATCAACAATGAGCAGTTCTTC. The full variable domain, with the rest looked up from reference TRBV25-1 and TRBJ2-1, is EADIYQTPRYLVIGTGKKITLECSQTMGHDKMYWYQQDPGMELHLIHYSYGVNSTEKGDLSSESTVSRIRTEHFPLTLESARPSHTSQYLCASSESSGINNEQFFGPGTRLTVL.